These T cell receptor beta chains were read from a single sample in a study of beta chain features in type 1 diabetes. Clones were sequenced by immunoSEQ multiplex PCR, and TCRdb holds only the in-frame ones, with some missing. Of 150,000 or so clones listed, 7% to 10% are singletons. Sequencing was performed on central memory CD4+ T cells from blood. The receptors derive from a woman between 18 and 29 years old in good health. The CDR3 runs from the conserved cysteine through the conserved F or W. D genes are given only for firm matches. Some rows mark clone size as missing; the rest say once, few, many or name a class of expanded clone.

CDR3 protein,CDR3 DNA,V gene,CDR3 length,clone size,D gene,J gene
CASSLATGQETQYF,TGTGCCAGCAGCCTAGCTACAGGACAAGAGACCCAGTACTTC,TRBV11-2,14,few,-,TRBJ2-5
CASSPRVAGGRGEQFF,TGTGCCAGCAGCCCCCGGGTAGCGGGGGGGCGCGGAGAGCAGTTCTTC,TRBV7-2,16,-,TRBD2,TRBJ2-1
CASSPHLAAPGYF,TGTGCCAGTAGCCCTCATTTAGCGGCCCCTGGTTATTTT,TRBV19,13,-,-,TRBJ2-3
CAWSEGLAGPRFF,TGTGCCTGGAGTGAGGGGCTAGCGGGGCCGAGGTTCTTC,TRBV30,13,few,TRBD2,TRBJ2-1
CASSQRTGSSGNTIYF,TGTGCCAGCAGCCAACGGACAGGTAGCTCTGGAAACACCATATATTTT,TRBV7-3,16,-,TRBD1,TRBJ1-3
CAWSPPGLSGNTIYF,TGTGCCTGGAGTCCCCCAGGGCTCTCTGGAAACACCATATATTTT,TRBV30,15,few,-,TRBJ1-3
CASSAGTSVYQETQYF,TGTGCCAGCAGCGCCGGGACTAGCGTGTACCAAGAGACCCAGTACTTC,TRBV9,16,-,TRBD2,TRBJ2-5
CAWSEGTGGNQPQHF,TGTGCCTGGAGTGAAGGGACAGGGGGCAATCAGCCCCAGCATTTT,TRBV30,15,-,TRBD1,TRBJ1-5
CASSLEGNTEAFF,TGTGCCAGCAGCTTAGAGGGCAACACTGAAGCTTTCTTT,TRBV7-3,13,few,-,TRBJ1-1
CASSPTGAGYGYTF,TGTGCCAGCTCACCGACAGGGGCTGGGTATGGCTACACCTTC,TRBV18,14,-,TRBD1,TRBJ1-2
CASSRNTGELFF,TGTGCCAGCAGTCGGAACACCGGGGAGCTGTTTTTT,TRBV6-5,12,-,-,TRBJ2-2
CASSFGSEQFF,TGTGCCAGCAGCTTTGGGAGTGAGCAGTTCTTC,TRBV11-3,11,-,-,TRBJ2-1
CASSRRQGQETQYF,TGCGCCAGCAGCAGACGACAGGGTCAAGAGACCCAGTACTTC,TRBV5-1,14,-,TRBD1,TRBJ2-5
CASKSGVAGYTF,TGCGCCAGCAAGTCGGGGGTTGCTGGCTACACCTTC,TRBV23-1,12,few,-,TRBJ1-2
CASSAPDINYGYTF,TGTGCCAGCAGTGCACCCGACATTAACTATGGCTACACCTTC,TRBV6-6,14,-,-,TRBJ1-2
CASSTPRTDTQYF,TGCGCCAGCAGCACCCCCCGGACAGATACGCAGTATTTT,TRBV5-1,13,few,-,TRBJ2-3
CASSLDEGSGANVLTF,TGTGCCAGCAGTCTAGACGAGGGCTCTGGGGCCAACGTCCTGACTTTC,TRBV14,16,-,-,TRBJ2-6
CASSWTRHF,TGTGCCAGCAGCTGGACTAGGCATTTT,TRBV7-9,9,-,TRBD2,TRBJ2-3
CASSQASRASGANVLTF,TGCGCCAGCAGCCAAGCCTCCCGAGCCTCTGGGGCCAACGTCCTGACTTTC,TRBV4-1,17,many,-,TRBJ2-6
CASSLGRGGNTEAFF,TGTGCCAGCAGCTTAGGGAGAGGGGGGAACACTGAAGCTTTCTTT,TRBV7-8,15,few,-,TRBJ1-1
CASSLERGRETQYF,TGTGCCAGCAGTTTGGAGAGGGGGCGAGAGACCCAGTACTTC,TRBV2,14,many,TRBD1,TRBJ2-5
CASSGQPGTDTQYF,TGTGCCAGTAGTGGGCAGCCCGGCACAGATACGCAGTATTTT,TRBV19,14,few,-,TRBJ2-3
CAQNRQNTEAFF,TGTGCCCAGAACCGACAGAACACTGAAGCTTTCTTT,TRBV30,12,-,-,TRBJ1-1
CASSYRNQVADTQYF,TGTGCCAGCAGCTACCGGAATCAGGTAGCAGATACGCAGTATTTT,TRBV7-8,15,-,-,TRBJ2-3
CASSSRRWTSGGTHNEQFF,TGTGCCAGCAGCTCCCGCCGCTGGACTAGCGGGGGGACTCACAATGAGCAGTTCTTC,TRBV7-3,19,-,TRBD2,TRBJ2-1
CSVVGGAGGTDTQYF,TGCAGCGTTGTTGGGGGGGCCGGGGGCACAGATACGCAGTATTTT,TRBV29-1,15,-,-,TRBJ2-3